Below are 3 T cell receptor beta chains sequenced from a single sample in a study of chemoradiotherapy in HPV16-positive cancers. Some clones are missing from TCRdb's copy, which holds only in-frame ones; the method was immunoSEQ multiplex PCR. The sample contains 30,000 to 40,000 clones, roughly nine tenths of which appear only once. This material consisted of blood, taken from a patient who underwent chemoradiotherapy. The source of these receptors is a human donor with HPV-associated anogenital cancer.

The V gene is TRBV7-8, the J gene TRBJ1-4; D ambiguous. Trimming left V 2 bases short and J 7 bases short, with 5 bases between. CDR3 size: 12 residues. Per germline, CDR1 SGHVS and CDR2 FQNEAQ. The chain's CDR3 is CASSLRGEKLFF. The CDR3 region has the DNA TGTGCCAGCAGCTTAAGAGGTGAAAAACTGTTTTTT.

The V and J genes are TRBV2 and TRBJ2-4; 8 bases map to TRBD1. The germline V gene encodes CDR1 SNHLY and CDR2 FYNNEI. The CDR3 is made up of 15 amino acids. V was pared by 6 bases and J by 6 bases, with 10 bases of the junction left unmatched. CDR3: CASRRSGGGLNIQYF. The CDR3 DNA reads TGTGCCAGCAGGCGATCAGGGGGCGGTTTAAACATTCAGTACTTC. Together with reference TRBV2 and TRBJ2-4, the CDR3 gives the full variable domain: EPEVTQTPSHQVTQMGQEVILRCVPISNHLYFYWYRQILGQKVEFLVSFYNNEISEKSEIFDDQFSVERPDGSNFTLKIRSTKLEDSAMYFCASRRSGGGLNIQYFGAGTRLSVL.

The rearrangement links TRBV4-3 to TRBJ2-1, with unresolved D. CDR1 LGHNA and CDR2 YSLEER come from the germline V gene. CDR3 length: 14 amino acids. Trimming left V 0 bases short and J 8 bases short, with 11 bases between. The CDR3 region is CASSQDPPFDEQFF. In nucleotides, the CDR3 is TGCGCCAGCAGCCAAGATCCCCCGTTCGATGAGCAGTTCTTC.